This T cell receptor (beta chain) appears in the sequencing data of a study of T cell responses to AZD1222 COVID-19 vaccine (dated by TCRdb to about 2021). Regarding the research as a whole: Because spike-specific TCR depth and breadth did not differ between the two schedules, AZD1222 recipients who got a second dose at roughly 4 weeks were pooled with those who got a second dose at roughly 12 weeks. Enrollment into the trials was organized by age into subgroups of 18-55, 56-69 and 70-plus years, and those subgroups contained approximately 160, 26 and 62 TCR-sequenced participants, respectively. A total of 233 trial participants underwent TCR sequencing, of whom about 210 received two doses of AZD1222 and 26 received two doses of the MenACWY control vaccine. Results and caveats for the whole study, not just this receptor: After two AZD1222 doses, spike-specific TCR breadth and depth were significantly higher than at day 0 and than in MenACWY recipients. Reportedly, close to half of the unique spike-specific TCRs recognized epitopes lying outside the regions that are mutated in the B.1.351 and B.1.1.7 variants. Because no samples from the day 14 peak response were available, repertoires could be characterized only after the peak T cell response. Conclusions about previously exposed vaccinees were limited because only a handful of AZD1222 recipients were SARS-CoV-2 seropositive at baseline. The whole spike protein was spanned by vaccine-associated CD4 TCRs, and dominant responses were seen in regions 160-218 and 743-854. In the small 56-69-year group, the increase in depth fell short of significance, most likely because of low power. Participants were mostly white British and included more females than males, and it was suggested by the authors that clonal diversity may have been underestimated.

The CDR3 regions of human TCRbeta chains were analyzed by immunosequencing. The paper's data handling went like this. Repertoire TCRs were checked for matches against a reference library of SARS-CoV-2-specific TCRs that had been generated using the MIRA antigen-specificity platform. Breadth meant the fraction of unique TCRs that were SARS-CoV-2-associated, whereas depth meant the fraction of total T cells that were SARS-CoV-2-associated. Using the MIRA data, each spike-specific TCR was assigned both to the spike region to which the TCR was reactive and to a CD4 or CD8 class. Log10-transformed breadth and depth values were compared by one-way ANOVA with Sidak's multiple comparisons tests. TCRdb obtained this table from immuneACCESS and retained in-frame rearrangements with V and J assigned. These tables miss some clones; where compared with another copy, unresolved V genes account for less than half of the shortfall, and the remainder is unexplained. The DNA was the basis for D and trimming; V, J and clone size are from that table. In all, the sample holds about 45,000 clones, and around 80% of those were seen once. The ten most abundant clones make up about 3.7% of the sample.

The germline V gene (reference sequence) gives CDR1 as LNHDA and CDR2 as SQIVND. V lost 5 bases and J lost 9 bases, and the count of bases not matched to a germline gene is 8. The CDR3 covers 14 residues, taking in both the cysteine and the phenylalanine. The retained sequence is limited to the CDR3, 42 bases, with the frame set at the first base. A few counts support this clone. Its antigen remains unidentified. Base qualities were left out, and no much larger clone turns up one base away. Per the publication, the time point label means: baseline before first vaccination. The vaccinee samples were drawn from two UK trials, COV001 and COV002, one of which was a single-blind randomized controlled phase 2/3 trial testing AZD1222 (ChAdOx1 nCoV-19) in healthy adults. For TCRbeta chain sequencing, PBMC samples were collected from trial participants at day 0 and at day 28 after the second dose.

This sequence originates from an adult in good health. The chain joins TRBV19 to TRBJ2-1; 9 bases in the junction line up with TRBD2. Sequencing was performed on peripheral blood, taken on day 0 of AZD1222 vaccination. The nucleotide sequence is TGTGCCAGTAGTCCCAGCGGGGGGCCTGCTGAGCAGTTCTTC. It encodes CASSPSGGPAEQFF.